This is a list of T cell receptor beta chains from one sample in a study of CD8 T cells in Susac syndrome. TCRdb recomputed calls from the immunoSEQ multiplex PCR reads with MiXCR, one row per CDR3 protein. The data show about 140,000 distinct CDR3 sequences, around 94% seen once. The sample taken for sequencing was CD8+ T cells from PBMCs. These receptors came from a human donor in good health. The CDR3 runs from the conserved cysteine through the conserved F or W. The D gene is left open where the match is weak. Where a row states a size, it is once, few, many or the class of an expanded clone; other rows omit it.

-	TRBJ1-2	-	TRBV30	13	CAWTGGETHGYTF	TGTGCCTGGACCGGGGGCGAAACCCATGGCTACACCTTC
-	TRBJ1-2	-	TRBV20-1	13	CSARQAANYGYTF	TGCAGTGCCCGACAGGCGGCTAACTATGGCTACACCTTC
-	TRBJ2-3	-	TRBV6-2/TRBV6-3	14	CASKVGRITDTQYF	TGTGCCAGCAAGGTGGGACGGATCACAGATACGCAGTATTTT
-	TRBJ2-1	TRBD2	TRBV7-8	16	CASSSLAGGPYNEQFF	TGTGCCAGCAGCTCCTTAGCGGGAGGGCCGTACAATGAGCAGTTCTTC
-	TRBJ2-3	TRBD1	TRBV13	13	CATGQGSTDTQYF	TGTGCCACCGGACAGGGATCAACAGATACGCAGTATTTT
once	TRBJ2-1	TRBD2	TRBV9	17	CASSVGEGPHPYNEQFF	TGTGCCAGCAGCGTAGGGGAGGGACCACACCCTTACAATGAGCAGTTCTTC
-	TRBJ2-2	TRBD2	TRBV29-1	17	CSAEGTSGREDIGELFF	TGCAGCGCCGAAGGGACTAGCGGGAGGGAGGATATCGGGGAGCTGTTTTTT
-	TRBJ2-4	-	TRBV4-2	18	CASSQGVRTILAKNIQYF	TGTGCCAGCAGCCAAGGGGTCAGGACGATCCTAGCCAAAAACATTCAGTACTTC
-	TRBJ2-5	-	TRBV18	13	CASSPSYQETQYF	TGTGCCAGCTCACCCTCGTACCAAGAGACCCAGTACTTC
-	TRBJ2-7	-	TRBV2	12	CASSDARGEQYF	TGTGCCAGCAGTGACGCCCGGGGGGAGCAGTACTTC
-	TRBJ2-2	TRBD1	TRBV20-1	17	CSARETGISVLPGELFF	TGCAGTGCTAGAGAGACAGGGATAAGTGTGCTTCCCGGGGAGCTGTTTTTT
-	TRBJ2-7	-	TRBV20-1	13	CSARSILSYEQYF	TGCAGTGCCCGGAGTATCCTCTCCTACGAGCAGTACTTC
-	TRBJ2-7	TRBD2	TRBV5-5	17	CASNDRPGLAESYEQYF	TGTGCCAGCAATGACAGGCCGGGACTAGCGGAGTCCTACGAGCAGTACTTC
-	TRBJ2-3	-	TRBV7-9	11	CASSSGARPHF	TGTGCCAGCAGCTCCGGGGCCCGTCCCCATTTT
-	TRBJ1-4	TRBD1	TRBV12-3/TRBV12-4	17	CASSPHPDRATNEKLFF	TGTGCCAGCAGTCCGCATCCGGACAGGGCAACTAATGAAAAACTGTTTTTT
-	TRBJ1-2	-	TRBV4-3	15	CASSQESIASYGYTF	TGCGCCAGCAGCCAAGAATCAATTGCGTCATATGGCTACACCTTC
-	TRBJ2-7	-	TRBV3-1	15	CASSQGPHPTYEQYF	TGTGCCAGCAGCCAAGGGCCCCACCCTACCTACGAGCAGTACTTC